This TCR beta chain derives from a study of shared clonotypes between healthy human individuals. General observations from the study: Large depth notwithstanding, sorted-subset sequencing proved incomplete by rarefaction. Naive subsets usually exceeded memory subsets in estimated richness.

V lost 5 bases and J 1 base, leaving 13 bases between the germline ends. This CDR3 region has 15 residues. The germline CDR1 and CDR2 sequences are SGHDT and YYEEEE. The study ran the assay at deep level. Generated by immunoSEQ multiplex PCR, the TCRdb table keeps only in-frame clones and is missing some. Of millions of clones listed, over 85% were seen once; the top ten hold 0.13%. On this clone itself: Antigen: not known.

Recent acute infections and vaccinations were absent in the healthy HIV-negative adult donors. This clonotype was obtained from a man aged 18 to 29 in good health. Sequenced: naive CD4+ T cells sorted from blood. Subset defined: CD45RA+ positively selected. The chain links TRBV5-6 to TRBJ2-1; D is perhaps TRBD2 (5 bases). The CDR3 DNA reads TGTGCCAGCAGGTCAGCGGAGCCGTCCTACAATGAGCAGTTCTTC. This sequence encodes CASRSAEPSYNEQFF.